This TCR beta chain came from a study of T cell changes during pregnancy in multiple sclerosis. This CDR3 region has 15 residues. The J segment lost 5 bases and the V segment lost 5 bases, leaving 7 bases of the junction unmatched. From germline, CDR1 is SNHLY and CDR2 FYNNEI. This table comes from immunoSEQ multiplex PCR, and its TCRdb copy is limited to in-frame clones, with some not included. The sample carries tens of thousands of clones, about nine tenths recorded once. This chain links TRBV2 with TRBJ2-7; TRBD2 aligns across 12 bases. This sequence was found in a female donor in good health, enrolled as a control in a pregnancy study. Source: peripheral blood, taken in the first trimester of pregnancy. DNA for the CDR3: TGTGCCAGCAGTTACGGACTAGCGGGATTCCACGAGCAGTACTTC. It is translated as CASSYGLAGFHEQYF.